The subject of this entry is one TCR beta chain. What it recognizes is unknown. Germline-derived CDR1 and CDR2 are LGHNA and YNFKEQ. V was pared by 0 bases and J by 2 bases, with 6 bases of the junction left unmatched. The CDR3 length is 17 residues. This record comes from a study of T-cell memory formation after mild COVID-19. Study results and limitations: Day 15 to 85 contracting clones showed balanced CD4/CD8; day 15 to 37 expanders favored CD4+. Memory from before infection featured some responding clones, which suggests cross-reactive memory joined.

TCRdb ran MiXCR on the 5' RACE reads and lists one entry per CDR3 protein. The profile shows 250,000 to 300,000 distinct CDR3 sequences, under 20% of them singletons. The sequenced sample was PBMCs or a T cell subset sorted from them (not recorded which). This clonotype was obtained from a man aged 18 to 30 who had mild COVID-19 (a few samples of this study predate the infection). Cell type and time point are not known. The rearrangement links TRBV4-2 to TRBJ2-3; TRBD2 matches at 9 bases. The CDR3 DNA reads as TGTGCCAGCAGCCAAGATGGTACTAGCGGGCACACAGATACGCAGTATTTT. This codes for CASSQDGTSGHTDTQYF.